The 14 T cell receptor beta chains given below trace back to one sample, sequenced in a study of T-cell reconstitution after alpha-beta-depleted transplantation in children. Unique molecular identifiers were incorporated when the TCRbeta library was constructed. TCRdb redid the calling of the PCR reads with MiXCR, one entry per CDR3 protein. The sample lists 200,000 to 300,000 distinct CDR3 sequences; around 12% were seen once. This sample comprised PBMCs from the stem cell graft donor, obtained from the stem cell graft. The receptor source for this set is a human donor who donated a stem cell graft to a child with acute lymphoblastic leukemia.

This clonotype has at least ten counts. The gene calls are TRBV3-1 and TRBJ1-2; D is undetermined. The CDR3 contains 15 residues. V gave up 4 bases and J gave up 0 bases, with 12 bases separating them. CDR1 LGHDT and CDR2 YNNKEL come from the germline V gene (reference sequence). CDR3 DNA sequence: TGTGCCAGCAGCCCGAGGGTTCCCACTAACTATGGCTACACCTTC. It specifies CASSPRVPTNYGYTF.

This chain connects TRBV28 to TRBJ2-1, with D possibly matching TRBD2 (6 bases). V was shortened by 3 bases and J by 4 bases, with 13 bases between the two germline ends. Germline loops: CDR1 MDHEN, CDR2 SYDVKM. CDR3 length: 15 amino acids. CDR3 protein: CASSLEGIKYNEQFF. The CDR3 DNA sequence: TGTGCCAGCAGTTTGGAGGGTATTAAGTACAATGAGCAGTTCTTC.

This clonotype was recorded at least ten times. V usage is TRBV12-3 or TRBV12-4 and J usage is TRBJ2-1, with TRBD2 as a possible D gene (6 bases). V lost 5 bases and J lost 2, with 16 bases in between. This CDR3 has 16 amino acids. Here the CDR3 reads CASSHQRARTYNEQFF. The DNA of the CDR3 is TGTGCCAGCAGTCATCAGCGGGCTAGGACCTACAATGAGCAGTTCTTC.

The rearrangement uses TRBV7-2 and TRBJ1-2; D remains unclear. The CDR3 has 11 amino acids. V was clipped by 11 bases and J by 8 bases, with 15 bases between them. CDR1 and CDR2 (germline): SGHTA, FQGNSA. CDR3 in amino acids: CAAGQVGGYTF. The CDR3 coding sequence is TGTGCCGCCGGGCAGGTGGGGGGCTACACCTTC.

CDR3 sequence: CSARRLAGSRWSYEQYF. The DNA of the CDR3 is TGCAGTGCTAGGAGACTAGCGGGGTCCCGGTGGTCCTACGAGCAGTACTTC. The chain carries TRBV20-1 and TRBJ2-7; 11 bases align to TRBD2. With 3 bases clipped from V and 1 base from J, the junction kept 11 bases outside the gene matches. Germline V gene data show CDR1 as DFQATT and CDR2 as SNEGSKA (reference sequence). This CDR3 comprises 17 residues.

The chain carries TRBV5-1 and TRBJ2-1, with a possible D match to TRBD1 (6 bases). Germline assignment: CDR1 SGHRS and CDR2 YFSETQ. This CDR3 has 13 residues. Trimming left V 0 bases short and J 12 bases short, with 13 bases between. This CDR3 is CASSLGGNRAQFF. DNA for the CDR3: TGCGCCAGCAGCTTGGGGGGTAACAGGGCGCAGTTCTTC.

With respect to this clonotype: A much larger clone differs from this one at a single base, so this may be a read error. V is TRBV29-1 and J is TRBJ2-2; D may be TRBD1 (5 bases). CDR1 is SQVTM, CDR2 ANQGSEA, per germline. Trimming took off 6 bases at V and 0 bases at J, with 5 bases between the two ends. The CDR3 sequence is 12 residues long. DNA for the CDR3: TGCAGCGTGACAGCGAACACCGGGGAGCTGTTTTTT. Protein product: CSVTANTGELFF.

This clonotype was seen repeatedly, ten times or more. V is TRBV7-2 and J is TRBJ2-1, with TRBD1 matching over 9 bases. The CDR3 sequence is 15 residues long. The V gene end was trimmed by 5 bases and the J gene end by 1 base; junction bases not matched to a gene: 3. Germline loops: CDR1 SGHTA, CDR2 FQGNSA. The CDR3 sequence: CASSTGQGSYNEQFF. The CDR3 bases are TGTGCCAGCAGCACGGGACAGGGATCCTACAATGAGCAGTTCTTC.

In its sample, this clonotype was seen a few times. The rearrangement links TRBV3-1 to TRBJ1-5; tentative D call: TRBD1 (5 bases). The germline V gene encodes CDR1 LGHDT and CDR2 YNNKEL (reference sequence). This CDR3 has 15 residues. With 4 bases removed from V and 0 bases from J, the gap between germline ends came to 10 bases. CDR3 in amino acids: CASSRGGNSNQPQHF. CDR3 bases: TGTGCCAGCAGCCGCGGGGGTAATAGCAATCAGCCCCAGCATTTT.

About this clonotype: Since a much larger clone is just one base distant, this may be a read error. This chain connects TRBV24-1 to TRBJ1-5; 7 bases line up with TRBD1. Germline CDR1 is KGHDR and CDR2 is SFDVKD. CDR3 length: 17 residues. The DNA of the CDR3 is TGTTCCACCAGTGATGAGGGACAGATGAATAGCAATCAGCCCCAGCATTTT. This gives the protein CSTSDEGQMNSNQPQHF.

This clonotype was picked up many times. The J gene is TRBJ2-1, the V gene TRBV27; D remains unclear. Trimming left V 4 bases short and J 0 bases short, with 10 bases between. Germline V gene sequence: CDR1 MNHEY, CDR2 SMNVEV (reference sequence). This CDR3 comprises 15 residues. The CDR3 is CASSSFLSSYNEQFF. As DNA, the CDR3 is TGTGCCAGCAGTTCCTTCCTAAGCTCCTACAATGAGCAGTTCTTC.

This clonotype was seen many times. The V and J genes are TRBV27 and TRBJ1-3, with D perhaps TRBD1 (6 bases). Germline loops: CDR1 MNHEY, CDR2 SMNVEV (reference sequence). Trimming removed 8 bases from V and 4 bases from J, with 15 bases in between. This CDR3 region has 14 residues. This CDR3 is CASGSHREGNTIYF. Here the CDR3 DNA reads TGTGCCAGCGGTTCGCACAGGGAAGGAAACACCATATATTTT.

This clonotype has a handful of counts. The CDR3 loop reads CASSQDWGQGGGETQYF. DNA of the CDR3: TGTGCCAGCAGCCAAGATTGGGGACAGGGCGGGGGGGAGACCCAGTACTTC. The gene calls are TRBV3-1 and TRBJ2-5; tentatively, D is TRBD1 (9 bases). Germline V CDR1 and CDR2: LGHDT, YNNKEL (reference sequence). This CDR3 contains 17 residues. The V end lost 0 bases, the J end lost 5 bases, and 19 bases lay between the germline ends.

This clonotype was seen many times. The rearrangement joins TRBV7-9 to TRBJ2-3, with D hard to call. The CDR3 extends over 14 amino acids. V shed 3 bases and J shed 0 bases, with 7 bases lying between them. Germline V gives CDR1 SEHNR, CDR2 FQNEAQ (reference sequence). CDR3 protein: CASSLSLSTDTQYF. The CDR3 DNA is TGTGCCAGCAGCTTGTCCTTAAGCACAGATACGCAGTATTTT.